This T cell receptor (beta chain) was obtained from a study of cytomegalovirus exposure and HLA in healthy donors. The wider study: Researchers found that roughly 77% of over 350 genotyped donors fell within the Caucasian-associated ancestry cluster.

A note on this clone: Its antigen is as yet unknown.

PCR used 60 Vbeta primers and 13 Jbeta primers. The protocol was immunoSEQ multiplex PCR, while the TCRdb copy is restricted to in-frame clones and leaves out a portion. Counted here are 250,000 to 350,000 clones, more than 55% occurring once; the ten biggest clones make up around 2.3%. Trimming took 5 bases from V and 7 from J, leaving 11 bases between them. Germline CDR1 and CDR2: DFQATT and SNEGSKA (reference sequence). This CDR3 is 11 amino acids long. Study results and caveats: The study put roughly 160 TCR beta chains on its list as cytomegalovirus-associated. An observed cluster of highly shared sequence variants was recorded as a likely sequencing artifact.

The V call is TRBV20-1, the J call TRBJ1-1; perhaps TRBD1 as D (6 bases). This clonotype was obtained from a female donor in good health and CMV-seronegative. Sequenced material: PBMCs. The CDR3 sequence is CSALRTDEAFF. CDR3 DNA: TGCAGTGCTCTTCGGACAGATGAAGCTTTCTTT.